This T cell receptor beta chain emerged from a study of T cells in Graves' hyperthyroidism and ophthalmopathy. The study collected blood at first hyperthyroidism diagnosis, before any ophthalmopathy symptoms arose. Out of over 7.5 ml of fresh peripheral blood came the PBMCs. Amplification of TCR beta CDR3 regions was performed using RNA transcripts as template. The primer set for the first-round RT-PCR of the TCR CDR3 was HTBI. TCRdb recomputed calls from the multiplex PCR reads with MiXCR, one row per CDR3 protein. The sample includes 150,000 or so distinct CDR3 sequences, 8% to 9.5% of them seen just once. This clonotype occurred a few times. Source material: blood. This clonotype originated in a woman younger than 35 with Graves' hyperthyroidism that later progressed to Graves' ophthalmopathy.

The CDR3 here is CAISDSTGIDITDYEQYF. The CDR3 DNA reads TGTGCCATCAGTGACTCTACCGGGATCGACATCACTGACTACGAGCAGTACTTC. The chain carries TRBV10-3 and TRBJ2-7; tentatively, D is TRBD2 (5 bases). The CDR3 totals 18 residues. Trimming removed 3 bases at V and 3 bases at J, with 24 bases between. Germline CDR1 and CDR2: ENHRY and SYGVKD.